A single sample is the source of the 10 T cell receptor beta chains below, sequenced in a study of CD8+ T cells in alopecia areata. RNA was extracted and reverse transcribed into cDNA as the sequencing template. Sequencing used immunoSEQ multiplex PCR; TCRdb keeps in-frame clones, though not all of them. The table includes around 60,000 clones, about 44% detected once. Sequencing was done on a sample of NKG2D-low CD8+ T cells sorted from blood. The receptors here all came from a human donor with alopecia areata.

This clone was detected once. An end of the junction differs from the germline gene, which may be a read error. CDR3 region: CASSERKGF. The CDR3 DNA sequence: TGTGCCAGCAGTGAGCGAAAGGGATTC. This chain links TRBV2 with TRBJ1-2; no firm D call. CDR3 size: 9 residues. Per the germline V gene, CDR1 is SNHLY and CDR2 is FYNNEI.

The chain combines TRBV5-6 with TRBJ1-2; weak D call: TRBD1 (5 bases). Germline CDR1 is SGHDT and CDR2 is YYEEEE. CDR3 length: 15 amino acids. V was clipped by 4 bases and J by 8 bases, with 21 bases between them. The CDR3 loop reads CASSGPTGTELGYTF. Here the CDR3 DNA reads TGTGCCAGCAGCGGACCGACCGGGACGGAGTTGGGCTACACCTTC.

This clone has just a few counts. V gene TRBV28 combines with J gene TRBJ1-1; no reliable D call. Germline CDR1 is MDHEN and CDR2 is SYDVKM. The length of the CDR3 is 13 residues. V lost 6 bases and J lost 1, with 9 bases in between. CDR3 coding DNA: TGTGCCAGCAGGCTGACACAGAACACTGAAGCTTTCTTT. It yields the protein CASRLTQNTEAFF.

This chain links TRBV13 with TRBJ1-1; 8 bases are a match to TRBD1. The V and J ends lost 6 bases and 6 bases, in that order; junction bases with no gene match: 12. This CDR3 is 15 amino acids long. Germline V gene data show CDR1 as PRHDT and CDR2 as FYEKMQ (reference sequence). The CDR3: CASSWGTGGSSEAFF. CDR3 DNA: TGTGCCAGCAGTTGGGGTACAGGGGGTTCGTCTGAAGCTTTCTTT.

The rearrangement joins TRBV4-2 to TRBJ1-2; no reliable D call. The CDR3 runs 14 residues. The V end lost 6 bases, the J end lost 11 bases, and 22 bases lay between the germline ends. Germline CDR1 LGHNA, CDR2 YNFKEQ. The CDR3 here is CASSYGVLDRGYTF. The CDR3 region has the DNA TGTGCCAGCAGTTATGGGGTTTTGGACCGTGGATACACCTTC.

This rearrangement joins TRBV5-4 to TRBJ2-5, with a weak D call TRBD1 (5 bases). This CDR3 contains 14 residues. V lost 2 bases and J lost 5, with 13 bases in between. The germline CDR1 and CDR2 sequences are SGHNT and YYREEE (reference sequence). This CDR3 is CASSFEGAPETQYF. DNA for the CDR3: TGTGCCAGCAGCTTCGAAGGGGCGCCTGAGACCCAGTACTTC.

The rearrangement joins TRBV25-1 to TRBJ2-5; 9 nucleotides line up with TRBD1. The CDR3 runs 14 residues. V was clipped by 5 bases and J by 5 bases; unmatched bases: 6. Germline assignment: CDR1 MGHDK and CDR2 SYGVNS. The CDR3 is CASSLGQGSETQYF. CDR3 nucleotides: TGTGCCAGCAGTTTGGGACAGGGATCGGAGACCCAGTACTTC.

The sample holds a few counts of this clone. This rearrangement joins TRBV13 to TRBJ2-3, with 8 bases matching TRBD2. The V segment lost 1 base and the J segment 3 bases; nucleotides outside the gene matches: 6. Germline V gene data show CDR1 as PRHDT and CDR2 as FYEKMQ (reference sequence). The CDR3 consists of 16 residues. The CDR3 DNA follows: TGTGCCAGCAGCTTAGAGGAGCGGGGGATGACAGATACGCAGTATTTT. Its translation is CASSLEERGMTDTQYF.

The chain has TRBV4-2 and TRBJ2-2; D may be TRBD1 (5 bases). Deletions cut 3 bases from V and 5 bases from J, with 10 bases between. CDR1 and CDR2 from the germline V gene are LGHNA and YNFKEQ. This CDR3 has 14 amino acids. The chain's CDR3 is CASSQGLGTGELFF. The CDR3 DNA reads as TGTGCCAGCAGCCAGGGGCTAGGAACCGGGGAGCTGTTTTTT.

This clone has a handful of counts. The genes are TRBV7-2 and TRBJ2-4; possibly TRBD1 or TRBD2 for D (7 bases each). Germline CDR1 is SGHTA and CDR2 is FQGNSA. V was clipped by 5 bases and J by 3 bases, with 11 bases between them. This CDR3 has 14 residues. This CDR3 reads CASSGRGRKNIQYF. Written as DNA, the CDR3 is TGTGCCAGCAGCGGGAGGGGGCGCAAAAACATTCAGTACTTC.